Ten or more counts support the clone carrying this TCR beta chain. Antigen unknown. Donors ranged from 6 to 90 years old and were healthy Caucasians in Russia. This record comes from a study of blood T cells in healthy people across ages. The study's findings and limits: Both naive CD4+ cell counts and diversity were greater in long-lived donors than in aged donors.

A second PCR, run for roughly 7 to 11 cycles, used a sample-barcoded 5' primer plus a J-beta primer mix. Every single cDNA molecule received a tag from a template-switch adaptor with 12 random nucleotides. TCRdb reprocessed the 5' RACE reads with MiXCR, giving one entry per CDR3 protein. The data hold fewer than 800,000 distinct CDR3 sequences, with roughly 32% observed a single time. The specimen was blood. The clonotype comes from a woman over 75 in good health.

The chain's CDR3 is CASSTRVAVSSYEQYF. The CDR3 DNA is TGTGCCAGCAGCACCCGGGTAGCTGTGAGCTCCTACGAGCAGTACTTC. The V call is TRBV28, the J call TRBJ2-7; D is undetermined. This CDR3 contains 16 residues. Germline lookup yields CDR1 MDHEN and CDR2 SYDVKM. V lost 6 bases and J 0 bases, leaving 18 bases between the germline ends.